This T cell receptor beta chain was captured by sequencing in a study of CD8+ T cells in alopecia areata. For the study at large: Treatment of the treated patients consisted of oral tofacitinib, 5 to 10 mg twice daily.

Sequencing relied on a cDNA template that was reverse transcribed from extracted RNA. Libraries were prepared by immunoSEQ multiplex PCR; TCRdb keeps only in-frame clonotypes and omits some of them. The sample contains 200,000 or so clones, roughly 57% of which appear only once. The CDR3 length is 16 residues. Germline V lookup: CDR1 MNHEY, CDR2 SMNVEV (reference sequence). Trimming left V 5 bases short and J 2 bases short, with 18 bases between. Specimens obtained from alopecia areata patients comprised lesional scalp punch biopsies and peripheral blood. This clonotype originated in a human donor with alopecia areata. The sample consisted of CD4+ T cells sorted from blood, taken at week 0. The chain is built from TRBV27 and TRBJ1-2, with D perhaps matching TRBD1 (5 bases). CDR3 sequence reads: CASSQSTASINYGYTF. The CDR3 nucleotides read TGTGCCAGCAGTCAATCGACAGCAAGCATAAACTATGGCTACACCTTC.